Shown below are 27 T cell receptor beta chains from a single sample sequenced in a study of primary melanoma T cells and metastatic recurrence. Libraries were prepared by immunoSEQ multiplex PCR; TCRdb keeps only in-frame clonotypes and omits some of them. The table lists under 850 clones, about 86% of them singletons. The sample comprised melanoma tumor tissue. The receptors were sampled from a human donor with melanoma.

This rearrangement joins TRBV10-2 to TRBJ2-4; maybe TRBD2 (5 bases). CDR1 and CDR2 from the germline V gene are WSHSY and SAAADI. Trimming took off 2 bases at V and 6 bases at J, with 14 bases between the two ends. The CDR3 extends over 15 amino acids. CDR3 loop: CASSEPGNKANIQYF. The CDR3 nucleotides are TGCGCCAGCAGTGAGCCGGGGAACAAGGCAAACATTCAGTACTTC.

J is TRBJ2-2 and V is TRBV18, with D possibly matching TRBD1 (5 bases). The germline V gene has CDR1 KGHSH and CDR2 LQKENI. The CDR3 totals 16 residues. The V end was cut by 5 bases, the J end by 2 bases, with 15 bases between. Here the CDR3 DNA reads TGTGCCAGCTCATCCATCGACAGTTCTAACACCGGGGAGCTGTTTTTT. It encodes CASSSIDSSNTGELFF.

The V call is TRBV6-8, the J call TRBJ1-5, with TRBD1 matching over 7 bases. With 6 bases clipped from V and 1 base from J, the junction kept 6 bases outside the gene matches. Germline values: CDR1 MNHGY, CDR2 SAAAGT. This CDR3 has 15 residues. This chain's CDR3 is CASRPTGTSNQPQHF. DNA of the CDR3: TGTGCCAGCAGGCCGACAGGGACGAGCAATCAGCCCCAGCATTTT.

The chain employs TRBV11-3 and TRBJ1-2; TRBD1 might be the D (5 bases). Trimming stripped 4 bases from V and 6 bases from J, with 21 bases between. The CDR3 has 16 amino acids. The V gene's germline CDR1 is SGHNT and CDR2 YENEEA. The CDR3 loop reads CASSYSGRGWSHGYTF. For the CDR3, the DNA is TGTGCCAGCAGCTACAGCGGTAGGGGCTGGTCGCATGGCTACACCTTC.

The rearrangement joins TRBV6-8 to TRBJ2-3, with D possibly being TRBD1 (5 bases). The CDR3 extends over 13 amino acids. V was trimmed by 8 bases and J by 0 bases, leaving 9 bases between them. Looked up from germline, CDR1 is MNHGY and CDR2 is SAAAGT. CDR3 nucleotides: TGTGCCAGCCAGGGCCCCAGCACAGATACGCAGTATTTT. As protein: CASQGPSTDTQYF.

This clone has just a few counts. The chain links TRBV4-1 to TRBJ2-2; D is unclear. CDR3 size: 14 residues. The V gene's germline CDR1 is MGHRA and CDR2 YSYEKL. V was cut by 1 base and J by 4 bases, with 7 bases left in between. The CDR3 spells CASSQVAPTGELFF. DNA for the CDR3: TGCGCCAGCAGCCAAGTGGCACCCACCGGGGAGCTGTTTTTT.

The rearrangement uses TRBV11-3 and TRBJ2-7; a weak D match, TRBD2 (5 bases). In germline, CDR1 is SGHNT, CDR2 YENEEA. V gave up 5 bases and J gave up 7 bases, with 18 bases separating them. This CDR3 has 14 residues. In DNA form, the CDR3 reads TGTGCCAGCAGCCAAGTTGGACGTCCGGGGGAGCAGTACTTC. Its protein product is CASSQVGRPGEQYF.

As DNA, the CDR3 is TGTGCCAGCAGTAGTCCGGGACAGGAGGATGGCTACACCTTC. This translates into CASSSPGQEDGYTF. V usage is TRBV28 and J usage is TRBJ1-2, with 8 bases fitting TRBD1. The J segment lost 6 bases and the V segment lost 5 bases, leaving 8 bases of the junction unmatched. The CDR3 loop spans 14 amino acids. Germline V CDR1 and CDR2: MDHEN, SYDVKM.

This clone showed up just a few times. The genes are TRBV15 and TRBJ2-7, with 11 bases identical to TRBD1. Germline V gene lookup returns CDR1 LNHNV and CDR2 YYDKDF (reference sequence). After removal of 5 bases from V and 4 bases from J, the junction contained 7 bases not matched to a gene. The CDR3 is made up of 15 amino acids. The CDR3 protein is CATSLGQGAIYEQYF. CDR3 coding DNA: TGTGCCACCAGCTTAGGACAGGGGGCGATATACGAGCAGTACTTC.

V gene TRBV23-1 combines with J gene TRBJ1-6; D is unresolved. TRBV23-1 is placed among ORFs of uncertain function. The CDR3 consists of 15 residues. V was pared by 6 bases and J by 9 bases, with 18 bases between. As DNA, the CDR3 is TGCGCCAGCAGCTTGGACTCCGGAATTCCTTCACCCCTCCACTTT. This gives the protein CASSLDSGIPSPLHF.

This clone was seen once. This chain connects TRBV19 to TRBJ1-2; D possibly corresponds to TRBD1 (6 bases). Germline CDR1 is LNHDA and CDR2 is SQIVND (reference sequence). V was trimmed by 7 bases and J by 8 bases, leaving 17 bases between them. The length of the CDR3 is 13 residues. The DNA of the CDR3 is TGTGCCAGTAATTGGGCAGGGGATAGGGGCTACACCTTC. It yields the protein CASNWAGDRGYTF.

The chain employs TRBV19 and TRBJ1-2; 8 nucleotides align to TRBD1. Germline assignment: CDR1 LNHDA and CDR2 SQIVND (reference sequence). The length of the CDR3 is 16 residues. V was clipped by 3 bases and J by 4 bases; unmatched bases: 10. The CDR3 DNA reads as TGTGCCAGTAGTATGCCCCGGACAGGGTTTAGCTATGGCTACACCTTC. Encoded protein: CASSMPRTGFSYGYTF.

This rearrangement joins TRBV23-1 to TRBJ2-7; 8 positions agree with TRBD1. TRBV23-1 is an ORF, and what it does is uncertain. With V trimmed by 6 bases and J by 7 bases, 8 bases remained unmatched. This CDR3 comprises 13 residues. The CDR3 DNA is TGCGCCAGCAGCTTGGACAGGGTCGGGGAGCAGTACTTC. Amino acid sequence: CASSLDRVGEQYF.

The gene calls are TRBV18 and TRBJ1-1, with D possibly matching TRBD1 (5 bases). This CDR3 region has 15 residues. Germline assignment: CDR1 KGHSH and CDR2 LQKENI. V gave up 3 bases and J gave up 5 bases, with 16 bases separating them. CDR3 protein: CASSPTSGGETEAFF. In nucleotides, the CDR3 is TGTGCCAGCTCACCTACCTCGGGGGGGGAGACTGAAGCTTTCTTT.

The V gene is TRBV6-8, the J gene TRBJ2-4, with D possibly TRBD2 on 7 matching bases. This CDR3 is built from 16 residues. Trimming removed 6 bases at V and 6 bases at J, with 21 bases between. Germline V gene sequence: CDR1 MNHGY, CDR2 SAAAGT. The DNA for the CDR3 is TGTGCCAGCAGCCCCGTAGGGGGGGAGGGGTTAAACATTCAGTACTTC. It is translated as CASSPVGGEGLNIQYF.

V is TRBV11-3 and J is TRBJ2-3; a possible D gene is TRBD2 (6 bases). The V end was cut by 5 bases, the J end by 1 base, with 10 bases between. This CDR3 has 14 amino acids. Germline values: CDR1 SGHNT, CDR2 YENEEA. Here the CDR3 DNA reads TGTGCCAGCAGCCGGGGGACCGGCACAGATACGCAGTATTTT. This encodes CASSRGTGTDTQYF. Complete variable domain (other parts from reference TRBV11-3 and TRBJ2-3): EAGVVQSPRYKIIEKKQPVAFWCNPISGHNTLYWYLQNLGQGPELLIRYENEEAVDDSQLPKDRFSAERLKGVDSTLKIQPAELGDSAVYLCASSRGTGTDTQYFGPGTRLTVL.

The J gene is TRBJ1-1, the V gene TRBV11-3; 9 bases match TRBD1. The trim removed 5 bases at V and 0 bases at J, leaving 7 bases unmatched. The CDR3 consists of 16 residues. Germline CDR1 is SGHNT and CDR2 is YENEEA. DNA for the CDR3: TGTGCCAGCAGCCGGAAGGGACAGGGCATGAACACTGAAGCTTTCTTT. It translates to CASSRKGQGMNTEAFF.

The chain couples TRBV14 to TRBJ1-4; D may be TRBD1 (6 bases). Germline CDR1 reads SGHDN; CDR2 reads FVKESK. Trimming took 0 bases from V and 4 from J, leaving 15 bases between them. The CDR3 extends over 17 amino acids. CDR3 sequence: CASSQDLFRGYNEKLFF. The CDR3 bases are TGTGCCAGCAGCCAAGATCTCTTCAGGGGATATAATGAAAAACTGTTTTTT.

The chain is built from TRBV19 and TRBJ2-7, with D unclear. This CDR3 is built from 12 residues. In germline, CDR1 is LNHDA, CDR2 SQIVND (reference sequence). Trimming removed 3 bases at V and 4 bases at J, with 7 bases between. In nucleotides, the CDR3 is TGTGCCAGTAGTATCATCGGTTACGAGCAGTACTTC. Translation: CASSIIGYEQYF.

The DNA of the CDR3 is TGTGCCAGCACCTATGGGTCCTCGGGCTACACCTTC. Translated: CASTYGSSGYTF. V gene TRBV12-5 combines with J gene TRBJ1-2; no clear D gene. Germline V gene lookup returns CDR1 LGHNT and CDR2 FRNRAP. This CDR3 has 12 residues.

This clone turned up a few times. V usage is TRBV1 and J usage is TRBJ1-1; the listed D gene, TRBD1, was not tested against the DNA. TRBV1 is listed as a pseudogene. The CDR3 is 13 residues long. CDR3 sequence: CASSQEGAPEAFF. CDR3 nucleotides: TGCGCCAGCAGCCAAGAAGGGGCCCCTGAAGCTTTCTTT.

The chain joins TRBV15 to TRBJ2-7; D is uncertain. V lost 2 bases, J lost 6 bases, and 14 bases lay in between. From germline, CDR1 is LNHNV and CDR2 YYDKDF (reference sequence). CDR3 size: 14 residues. CDR3 protein: CATSRLREGREQYF. Written as DNA, the CDR3 is TGTGCCACCAGCAGACTCCGAGAAGGACGCGAGCAGTACTTC.

This clone is labeled as large (0.1 to 1%). This chain uses TRBV6-8 with TRBJ1-2; D call uncertain. Germline assignment: CDR1 MNHGY and CDR2 SAAAGT. The length of the CDR3 is 15 residues. Trimming took 7 bases from V and 4 from J, leaving 19 bases between them. In DNA form, the CDR3 reads TGTGCCAGCACTTTTTCCGGAAACAACGCCTATGGCTACACCTTC. It encodes CASTFSGNNAYGYTF.

The J gene is TRBJ2-7, the V gene TRBV25-1; tentatively, D is TRBD2 (6 bases). This CDR3 is built from 12 residues. The V gene lost 3 bases and the J gene lost 4 bases, with 7 bases spanning the gap. Germline loops: CDR1 MGHDK, CDR2 SYGVNS. As DNA, the CDR3 is TGTGCCAGCAGTGAGGGGAGGTACGAGCAGTACTTC. Translated: CASSEGRYEQYF.

This chain's CDR3 is CASSPWAGTPSRNTIYF. CDR3 coding DNA: TGTGCCAGCTCACCATGGGCAGGGACGCCCTCGAGAAACACCATATATTTT. This chain connects TRBV18 to TRBJ1-3, with a weak D call TRBD1 (5 bases). The CDR3 is 17 amino acids. V was shortened by 2 bases and J by 5 bases, with 19 bases between the two germline ends. Germline lookup yields CDR1 KGHSH and CDR2 LQKENI. Using reference TRBV18 and TRBJ1-3 for the parts outside the CDR3, the full variable domain is NAGVMQNPRHLVRRRGQEARLRCSPMKGHSHVYWYRQLPEEGLKFMVYLQKENIIDESGMPKERFSAEFPKEGPSILRIQQVVRGDSAAYFCASSPWAGTPSRNTIYFGEGSWLTVV.

V is TRBV11-3 and J is TRBJ2-1; tentatively, D is TRBD1 or TRBD2 (5 bases each). The CDR3 consists of 14 residues. Germline CDR1 and CDR2: SGHNT and YENEEA. The V and J ends lost 4 bases and 1 base respectively, with 8 bases between them. CDR3 region: CASSSGPSYNEQFF. The DNA of the CDR3 is TGTGCCAGCAGCTCGGGGCCGTCCTACAATGAGCAGTTCTTC.

The chain employs TRBV11-3 and TRBJ2-1; D may be TRBD2 (5 bases). This CDR3 has 15 residues. From germline, CDR1 is SGHNT and CDR2 YENEEA. Between the trimmed V and J ends, which lost 4 bases and 3 bases, there was a span of 13 bases. CDR3 bases: TGTGCCAGCAGCTGGGCGAAGGCGGGCTACAATGAGCAGTTCTTC. It is translated as CASSWAKAGYNEQFF.